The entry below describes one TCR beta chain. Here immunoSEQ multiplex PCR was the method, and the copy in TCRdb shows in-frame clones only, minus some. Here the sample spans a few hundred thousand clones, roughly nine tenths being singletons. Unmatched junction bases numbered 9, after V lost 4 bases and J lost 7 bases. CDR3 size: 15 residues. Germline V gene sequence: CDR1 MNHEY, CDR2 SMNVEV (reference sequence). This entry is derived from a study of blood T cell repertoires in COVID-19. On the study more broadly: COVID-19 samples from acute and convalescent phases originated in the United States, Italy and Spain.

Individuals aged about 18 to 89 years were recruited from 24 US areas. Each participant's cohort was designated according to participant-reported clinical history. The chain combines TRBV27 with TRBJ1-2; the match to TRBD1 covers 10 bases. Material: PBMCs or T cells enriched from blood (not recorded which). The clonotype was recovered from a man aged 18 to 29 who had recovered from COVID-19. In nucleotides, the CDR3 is TGTGCCAGCAGTTGGGCCCTCGGACAGGGGGGTGGCTACACCTTC. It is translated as CASSWALGQGGGYTF.